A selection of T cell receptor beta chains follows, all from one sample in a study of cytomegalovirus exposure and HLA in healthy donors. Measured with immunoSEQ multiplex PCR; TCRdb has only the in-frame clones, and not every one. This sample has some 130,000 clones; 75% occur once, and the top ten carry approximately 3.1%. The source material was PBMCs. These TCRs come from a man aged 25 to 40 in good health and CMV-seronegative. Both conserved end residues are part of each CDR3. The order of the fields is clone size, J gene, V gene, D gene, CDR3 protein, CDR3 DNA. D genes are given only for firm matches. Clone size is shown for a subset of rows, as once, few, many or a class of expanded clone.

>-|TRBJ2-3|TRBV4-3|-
CASSQDLGADTQYF
TGCGCCAGCAGCCAAGATCTGGGCGCAGATACGCAGTATTTT
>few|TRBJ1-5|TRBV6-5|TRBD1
CASSFGTGGGQPQHF
TGTGCCAGCAGTTTTGGGACAGGGGGCGGTCAGCCCCAGCATTTT
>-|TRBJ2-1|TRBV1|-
CTSSLTQRGRTNEQFF
TGCACCAGCAGCCTTACCCAGCGGGGGCGGACCAATGAGCAGTTCTTC
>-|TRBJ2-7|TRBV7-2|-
CASSFPDSYEQYF
TGTGCCAGCAGCTTTCCCGACAGCTACGAGCAGTACTTC
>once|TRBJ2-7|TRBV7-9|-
CASSLARRTLNYEQYF
TGTGCCAGCAGCTTAGCGCGGAGGACTCTGAACTACGAGCAGTACTTC
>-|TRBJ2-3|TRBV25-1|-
CASSVGTASADTQYF
TGTGCCAGCAGTGTGGGGACGGCTAGCGCAGATACGCAGTATTTT
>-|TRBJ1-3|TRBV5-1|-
CASSLGSTGSSGNTIYF
TGCGCCAGCAGCTTGGGTTCTACAGGGAGCTCTGGAAACACCATATATTTT
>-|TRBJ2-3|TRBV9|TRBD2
CASSGSGTSTDTQYF
TGTGCCAGCAGCGGTAGCGGGACTAGCACAGATACGCAGTATTTT
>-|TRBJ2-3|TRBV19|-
CASSPYMRLGPDTQYF
TGTGCCAGTAGCCCTTATATGCGGCTCGGCCCAGATACGCAGTATTTT
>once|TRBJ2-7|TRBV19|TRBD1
CASSPTGGNYEQYF
TGTGCCAGTAGTCCTACAGGGGGCAACTACGAGCAGTACTTC
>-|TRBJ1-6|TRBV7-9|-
CASSLVLTERHLTPLHF
TGTGCCAGCAGCTTAGTACTGACAGAGCGTCATTTAACACCCCTCCACTTT
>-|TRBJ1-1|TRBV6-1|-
CASSEARGIVTEAFF
TGTGCCAGCAGTGAAGCGAGGGGGATAGTGACTGAAGCTTTCTTT
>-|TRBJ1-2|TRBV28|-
CASTGHHFYGYTF
TGTGCCAGCACAGGTCACCATTTCTATGGCTACACCTTC
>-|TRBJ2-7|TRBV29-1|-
CSVGPGTGYEQYF
TGCAGCGTTGGACCGGGTACGGGCTACGAGCAGTACTTC
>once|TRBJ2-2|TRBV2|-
CASVQGRNTGELFF
TGTGCCAGCGTTCAGGGAAGGAACACCGGGGAGCTGTTTTTT
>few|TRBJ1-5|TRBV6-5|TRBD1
CASSWGQGWQPQHF
TGTGCCAGCAGTTGGGGACAGGGTTGGCAGCCCCAGCATTTT
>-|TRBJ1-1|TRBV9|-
CASSAEDIPYMNTEAFF
TGTGCCAGCAGCGCCGAGGACATCCCATACATGAACACTGAAGCTTTCTTT
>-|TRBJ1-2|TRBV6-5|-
CASSLREVNYGYTF
TGTGCCAGCAGTCTCAGGGAAGTTAACTATGGCTACACCTTC
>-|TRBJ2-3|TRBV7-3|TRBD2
CASSYLAGGRADTQYF
TGTGCCAGCAGCTACCTAGCGGGGGGGCGGGCGGATACGCAGTATTTT
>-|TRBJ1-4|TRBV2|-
CASSDDEKLFF
TGTGCCAGCAGTGACGATGAAAAACTGTTTTTT
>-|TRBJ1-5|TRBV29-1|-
CSVGGGNQPQHF
TGCAGCGTTGGGGGAGGCAATCAGCCCCAGCATTTT
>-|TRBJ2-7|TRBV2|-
CASSEDFYEQYF
TGTGCCAGCAGTGAAGACTTCTACGAGCAGTACTTC
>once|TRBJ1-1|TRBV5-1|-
CASSRGSLVTEAFF
TGCGCCAGCAGTCGCGGTTCTCTGGTCACTGAAGCTTTCTTT
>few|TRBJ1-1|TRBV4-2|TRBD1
CASSQETGRNTEAFF
TGTGCCAGCAGCCAAGAGACAGGGAGGAATACTGAAGCTTTCTTT
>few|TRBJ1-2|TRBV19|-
CASSPRGVGYTF
TGTGCCAGTAGTCCCCGGGGTGTTGGCTACACCTTC
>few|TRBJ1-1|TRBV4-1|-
CASSQESVTEAFF
TGCGCCAGCAGCCAAGAATCGGTCACTGAAGCTTTCTTT
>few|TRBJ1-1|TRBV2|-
CASSEGALVNTEAFF
TGTGCCAGCAGTGAGGGGGCCTTAGTGAACACTGAAGCTTTCTTT
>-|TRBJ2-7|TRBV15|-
CATSRDLRAPGYEQYF
TGTGCCACCAGCAGAGATCTGAGGGCCCCGGGGTACGAGCAGTACTTC
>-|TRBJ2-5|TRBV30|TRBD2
CAWIAGGRTETQYF
TGTGCCTGGATTGCGGGGGGCCGAACAGAGACCCAGTACTTC
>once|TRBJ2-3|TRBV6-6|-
CASSASGEDNTQYF
TGTGCCAGCAGCGCGTCCGGGGAGGACAATACGCAGTATTTT
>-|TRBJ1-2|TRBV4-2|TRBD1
CASSQPTTGGSTYGYTF
TGTGCCAGCAGCCAGCCGACAACAGGGGGAAGCACTTATGGCTACACCTTC
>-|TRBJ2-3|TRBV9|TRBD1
CASTRQGSADTQYF
TGTGCCAGTACCCGACAGGGTAGTGCAGATACGCAGTATTTT
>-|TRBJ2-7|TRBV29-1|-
CSVGQATPNQQYF
TGCAGCGTTGGGCAGGCAACACCCAATCAGCAGTACTTC
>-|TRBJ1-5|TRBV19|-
CASSSQLNQPQHF
TGTGCCAGTAGTAGTCAGTTGAATCAGCCCCAGCATTTT
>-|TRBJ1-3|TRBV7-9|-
CASSLVQESGNTIYF
TGTGCCAGCAGCTTAGTTCAAGAGTCTGGAAACACCATATATTTT
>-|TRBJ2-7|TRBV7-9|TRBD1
CASSSRGLYEQYF
TGTGCCAGCAGCTCAAGGGGGCTTTACGAGCAGTACTTC
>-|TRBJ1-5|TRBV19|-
CASTPGGRGDQPQHF
TGTGCCAGTACCCCCGGGGGGAGGGGGGATCAGCCCCAGCATTTT
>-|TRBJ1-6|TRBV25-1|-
CASDGQSNSPLHF
TGTGCCAGTGATGGACAGAGTAATTCACCCCTCCACTTT
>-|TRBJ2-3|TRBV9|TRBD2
CASSVGTSGRTDTQYF
TGTGCCAGCAGCGTAGGTACTAGCGGGAGAACAGATACGCAGTATTTT
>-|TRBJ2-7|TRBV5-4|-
CASSQGYEQYF
TGTGCCAGCAGCCAGGGGTACGAGCAGTACTTC
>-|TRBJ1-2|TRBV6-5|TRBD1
CASRQQGVLDYGYTF
TGTGCCAGCAGACAACAGGGGGTTCTGGACTATGGCTACACCTTC
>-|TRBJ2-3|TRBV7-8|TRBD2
CASSPPGLVSDTQYF
TGTGCCAGCAGCCCCCCCGGACTAGTTTCCGATACGCAGTATTTT
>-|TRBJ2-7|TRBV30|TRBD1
CAWSVGTGGGDEQYF
TGTGCCTGGAGTGTAGGGACAGGGGGCGGCGACGAGCAGTACTTC
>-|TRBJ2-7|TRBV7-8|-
CASSYGTGGLAYEQYF
TGTGCCAGCAGCTACGGGACCGGAGGGCTAGCCTACGAGCAGTACTTC
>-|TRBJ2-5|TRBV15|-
CATSRTGSRETQYF
TGTGCCACCAGCAGGACGGGGTCCCGGGAGACCCAGTACTTC
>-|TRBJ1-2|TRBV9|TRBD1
CASSVVQGVVQTF
TGTGCCAGCAGCGTAGTACAGGGGGTGGTACAGACCTTC
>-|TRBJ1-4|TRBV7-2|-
CASSLVIATNEKLFF
TGTGCCAGCAGCTTAGTGATAGCAACTAATGAAAAACTGTTTTTT
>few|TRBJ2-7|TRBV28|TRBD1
CASGGQGEYEQYF
TGTGCCAGCGGGGGACAGGGGGAATACGAGCAGTACTTC
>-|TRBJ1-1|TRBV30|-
CAGSRENTEAFF
TGTGCCGGCAGCAGGGAGAACACTGAAGCTTTCTTT